This entry lists 8 T cell receptor beta chains sequenced from one sample in a study of OX40 agonist ivuxolimab in advanced cancers. The data were produced by immunoSEQ multiplex PCR, yet TCRdb's version contains in-frame clones alone and is incomplete. The sample carries more than 55,000 clones, roughly nine tenths recorded once. The source material was CD4+ or CD8+ T cells sorted from blood, sampled in a trial of the OX40 agonist ivuxolimab. The origin of the receptors is an adult with an advanced solid tumor such as melanoma, head and neck, liver or kidney cancer.

The chain employs TRBV2 and TRBJ2-1; 7 positions agree with TRBD2. V shed 8 bases and J 12 bases; nucleotides not matched to a gene: 10. Germline V CDR1 and CDR2: SNHLY, FYNNEI. CDR3 length: 12 amino acids. CDR3 residues: CASVAAGYVQFF. As DNA, the CDR3 is TGTGCCAGCGTAGCAGCGGGATATGTGCAGTTCTTC.

The chain recombines TRBV6-1 with TRBJ2-1, with 9 bases fitting TRBD1. V lost 5 bases to trimming and J lost 9 bases; unmatched junction nucleotides: 11. Per the germline V gene, CDR1 is MNHNS and CDR2 is SASEGT. The CDR3 is made up of 15 amino acids. The CDR3 protein is CASSKQGAGFLEQFF. The DNA of the CDR3 is TGTGCCAGCAGTAAACAGGGGGCGGGTTTCCTTGAGCAGTTCTTC.

This clone was observed once. J is TRBJ2-7 and V is TRBV10-3; D is perhaps TRBD1 or TRBD2 (6 bases each). V lost 6 bases, J lost 4 bases, and 16 bases lay in between. The germline CDR1 and CDR2 sequences are ENHRY and SYGVKD. CDR3 length: 14 amino acids. The CDR3 nucleotides are TGTGCCATCAGCTCCAGGGGAGGCAGTTACGAGCAGTACTTC. Encoded protein: CAISSRGGSYEQYF.

The V gene is TRBV5-1, the J gene TRBJ1-3; D is ambiguous. Germline-derived CDR1 and CDR2 are SGHRS and YFSETQ. This CDR3 spans 20 amino acids. V lost 0 bases and J lost 7, with 29 bases in between. CDR3 loop: CASSLATPYSTFQPTNTIYF. The CDR3 DNA reads TGCGCCAGCAGCTTGGCCACCCCTTACAGCACCTTTCAACCGACGAACACCATATATTTT.

This clone was recorded once. The V call is TRBV20-1, the J call TRBJ2-5, with D perhaps matching TRBD1 or TRBD2 (5 bases each). V lost 5 bases and J 5 bases, leaving 9 bases between the germline ends. The CDR3 has 11 residues. Germline assignment: CDR1 DFQATT and CDR2 SNEGSKA (reference sequence). The CDR3 reads CSAWGWETQYF. The CDR3 coding sequence is TGCAGTGCTTGGGGGTGGGAGACCCAGTACTTC.

This clone has only one observation. The V call is TRBV6-1, the J call TRBJ2-3, with no clear D. Per the germline V gene, CDR1 is MNHNS and CDR2 is SASEGT. The CDR3 consists of 15 residues. Trimming took 2 bases from V and 0 from J, leaving 9 bases between them. CDR3 bases: TGTGCCAGCAGTGAAACAGTCCATAGCACAGATACGCAGTATTTT. This encodes CASSETVHSTDTQYF.

The J gene is TRBJ2-1, the V gene TRBV19; D remains ambiguous. The CDR3 covers 15 residues. CDR1 and CDR2 from the germline V gene are LNHDA and SQIVND (reference sequence). V dropped 7 bases and J dropped 7 bases, with 20 bases sitting between them. CDR3 loop: CASNPIGGLRNEQFF. CDR3 nucleotide sequence: TGTGCCAGTAATCCGATAGGTGGTTTGAGGAATGAGCAGTTCTTC.

This sequence joins TRBV6-1 and TRBJ2-1; no firm D call. CDR3 size: 15 residues. V was cut by 6 bases and J by 0 bases, with 12 bases left in between. Per germline, CDR1 MNHNS and CDR2 SASEGT. CDR3 amino acids: CASSERAFSYNEQFF. The CDR3 DNA follows: TGTGCCAGCAGCGAACGGGCATTCTCCTACAATGAGCAGTTCTTC.